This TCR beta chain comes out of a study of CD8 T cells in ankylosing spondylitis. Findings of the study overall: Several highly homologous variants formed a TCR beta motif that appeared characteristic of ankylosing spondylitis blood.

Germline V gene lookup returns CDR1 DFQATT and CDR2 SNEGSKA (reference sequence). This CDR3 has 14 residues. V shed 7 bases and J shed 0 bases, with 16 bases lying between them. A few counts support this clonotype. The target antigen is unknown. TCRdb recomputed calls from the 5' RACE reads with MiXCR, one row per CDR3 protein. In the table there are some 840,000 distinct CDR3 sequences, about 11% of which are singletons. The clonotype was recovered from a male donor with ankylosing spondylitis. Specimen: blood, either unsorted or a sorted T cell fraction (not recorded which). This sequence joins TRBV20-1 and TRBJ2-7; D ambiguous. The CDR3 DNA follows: TGCAGTGTCAATGGGCAGTTCAGCTCCTACGAGCAGTACTTC. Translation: CSVNGQFSSYEQYF.